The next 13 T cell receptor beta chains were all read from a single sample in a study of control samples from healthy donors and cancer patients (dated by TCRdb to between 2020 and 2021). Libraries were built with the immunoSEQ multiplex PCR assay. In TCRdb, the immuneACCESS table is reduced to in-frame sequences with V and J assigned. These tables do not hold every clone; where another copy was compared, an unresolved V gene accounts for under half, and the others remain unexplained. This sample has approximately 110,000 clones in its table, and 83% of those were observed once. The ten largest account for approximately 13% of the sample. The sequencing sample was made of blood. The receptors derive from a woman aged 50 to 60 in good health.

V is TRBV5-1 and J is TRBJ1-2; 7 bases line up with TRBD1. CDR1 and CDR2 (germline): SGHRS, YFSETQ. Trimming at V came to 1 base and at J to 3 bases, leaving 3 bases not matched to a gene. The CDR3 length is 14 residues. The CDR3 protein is CASSLRQGDYGYTF. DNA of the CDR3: TGCGCCAGCAGCTTGCGGCAGGGGGACTATGGCTACACCTTC.

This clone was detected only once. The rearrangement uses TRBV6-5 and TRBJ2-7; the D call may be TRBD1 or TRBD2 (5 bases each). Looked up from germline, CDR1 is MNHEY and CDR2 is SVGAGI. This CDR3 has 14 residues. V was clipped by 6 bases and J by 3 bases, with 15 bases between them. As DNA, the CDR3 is TGTGCCAGCAGCCGGGACCCGGAGTACTACGAGCAGTACTTC. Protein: CASSRDPEYYEQYF.

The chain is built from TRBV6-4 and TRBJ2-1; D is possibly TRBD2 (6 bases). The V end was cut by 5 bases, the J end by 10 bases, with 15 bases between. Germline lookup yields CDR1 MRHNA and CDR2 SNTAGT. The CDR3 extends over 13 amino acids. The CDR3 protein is CASSPDQGGEQFF. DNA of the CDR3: TGTGCCAGCAGTCCGGACCAGGGAGGCGAGCAGTTCTTC.

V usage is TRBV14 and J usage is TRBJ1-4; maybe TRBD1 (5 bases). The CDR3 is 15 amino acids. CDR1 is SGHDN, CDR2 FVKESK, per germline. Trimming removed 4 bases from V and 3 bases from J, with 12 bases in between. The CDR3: CASSPRQTANEKLFF. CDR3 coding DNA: TGTGCCAGCAGCCCCCGACAGACGGCTAATGAAAAACTGTTTTTT.

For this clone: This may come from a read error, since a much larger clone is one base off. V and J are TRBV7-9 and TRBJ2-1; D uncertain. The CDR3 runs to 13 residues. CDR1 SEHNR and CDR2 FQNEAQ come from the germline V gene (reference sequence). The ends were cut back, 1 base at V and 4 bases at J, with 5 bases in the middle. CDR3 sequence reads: CASSLEEYNEQFF. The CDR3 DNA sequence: TGTGCCAGCAGCTTAGAGGAGTACAATGAGCAGTTCTTC.

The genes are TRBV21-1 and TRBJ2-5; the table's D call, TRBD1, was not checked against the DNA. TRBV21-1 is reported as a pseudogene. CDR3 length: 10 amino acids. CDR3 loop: CARTEETQYF. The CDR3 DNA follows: TGTGCCAGGACAGAAGAGACCCAGTACTTC.

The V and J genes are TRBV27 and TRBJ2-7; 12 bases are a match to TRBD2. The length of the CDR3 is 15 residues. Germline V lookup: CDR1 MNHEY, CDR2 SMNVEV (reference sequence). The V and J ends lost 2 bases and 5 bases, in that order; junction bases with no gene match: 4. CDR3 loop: CASSLRLAGANEQYF. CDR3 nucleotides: TGTGCCAGCAGTTTAAGACTAGCGGGGGCCAACGAGCAGTACTTC.

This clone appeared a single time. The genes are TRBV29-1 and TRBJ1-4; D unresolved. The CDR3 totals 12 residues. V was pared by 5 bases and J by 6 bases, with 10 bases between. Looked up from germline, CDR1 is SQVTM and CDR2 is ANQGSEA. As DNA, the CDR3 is TGCAGCGTTTATAAGGATGATGAAAAACTGTTTTTT. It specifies CSVYKDDEKLFF.

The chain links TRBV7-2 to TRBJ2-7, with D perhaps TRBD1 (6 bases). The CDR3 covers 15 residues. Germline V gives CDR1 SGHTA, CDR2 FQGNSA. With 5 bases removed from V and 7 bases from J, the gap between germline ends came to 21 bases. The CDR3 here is CASSPSGRGSREQYF. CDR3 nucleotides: TGTGCCAGCAGCCCCTCGGGCAGGGGAAGTCGGGAGCAGTACTTC.

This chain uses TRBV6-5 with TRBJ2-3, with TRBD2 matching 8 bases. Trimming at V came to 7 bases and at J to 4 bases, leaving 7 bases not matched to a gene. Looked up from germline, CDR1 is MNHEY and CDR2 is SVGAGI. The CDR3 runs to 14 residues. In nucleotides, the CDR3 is TGTGCCAGCATGGTGAGCGGGAGACCAGATACGCAGTATTTT. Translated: CASMVSGRPDTQYF.

The CDR3 DNA reads TGTGCCAGCAGCTTTGGGCTAGCGGGGCCCTACGAGCAGTACTTC. Amino acid sequence: CASSFGLAGPYEQYF. V and J are TRBV7-9 and TRBJ2-7; TRBD2 aligns across 9 bases. The CDR3 has 15 residues. Per the germline V gene, CDR1 is SEHNR and CDR2 is FQNEAQ (reference sequence). With 3 bases clipped from V and 2 bases from J, the junction kept 5 bases outside the gene matches.

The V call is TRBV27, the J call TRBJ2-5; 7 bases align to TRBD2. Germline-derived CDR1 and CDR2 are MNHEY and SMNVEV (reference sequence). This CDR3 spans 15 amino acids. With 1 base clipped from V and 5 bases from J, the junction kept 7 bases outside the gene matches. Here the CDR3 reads CASSLYVGGGETQYF. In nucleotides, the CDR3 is TGTGCCAGCAGTTTATATGTTGGGGGAGGGGAGACCCAGTACTTC.

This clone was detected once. CDR3 residues: CASSILAGADEQYF. The CDR3 DNA reads TGTGCCAGTAGTATCCTAGCGGGAGCTGACGAGCAGTACTTC. V and J are TRBV19 and TRBJ2-7, with 10 bases that match TRBD2. The CDR3 sequence is 14 residues long. The J segment lost 5 bases and the V segment lost 3 bases, leaving 4 bases of the junction unmatched. Germline V gene sequence: CDR1 LNHDA, CDR2 SQIVND (reference sequence).